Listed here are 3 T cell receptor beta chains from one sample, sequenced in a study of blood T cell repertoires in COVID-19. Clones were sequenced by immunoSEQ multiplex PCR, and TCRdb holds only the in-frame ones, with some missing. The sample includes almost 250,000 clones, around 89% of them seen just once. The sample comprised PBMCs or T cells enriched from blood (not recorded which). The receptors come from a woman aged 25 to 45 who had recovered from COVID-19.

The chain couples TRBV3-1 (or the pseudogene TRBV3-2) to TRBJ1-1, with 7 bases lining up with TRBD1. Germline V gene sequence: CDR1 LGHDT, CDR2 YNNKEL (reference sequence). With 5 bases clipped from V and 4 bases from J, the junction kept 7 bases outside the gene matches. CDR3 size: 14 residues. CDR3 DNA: TGTGCCAGCAGCGAGGAGGGGGCTGTCACTGAAGCTTTCTTT. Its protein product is CASSEEGAVTEAFF.

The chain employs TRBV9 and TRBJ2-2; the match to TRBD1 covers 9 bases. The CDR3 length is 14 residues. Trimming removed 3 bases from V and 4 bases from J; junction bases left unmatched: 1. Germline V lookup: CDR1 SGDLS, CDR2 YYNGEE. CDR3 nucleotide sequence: TGTGCCAGCAGCGAACAGGGGGCCACCGGGGAGCTGTTTTTT. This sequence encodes CASSEQGATGELFF.

For the CDR3, the DNA is TGTGCCAGCAGCTTATTTTGGGACAGCACCTACGAGCAGTACTTC. It specifies CASSLFWDSTYEQYF. This chain connects TRBV7-2 to TRBJ2-7; 7 bases line up with TRBD1. Germline lookup yields CDR1 SGHTA and CDR2 FQGNSA. The trim removed 2 bases at V and 2 bases at J, leaving 6 bases unmatched. This CDR3 has 15 amino acids.